This T cell receptor beta chain came from a study of blood T cell repertoires in COVID-19. Study-wide context: Collection of acute and convalescent COVID-19 samples took place in the United States, Italy and Spain. T cells, B-cell-depleted T cells, or PBMCs supplied cDNA or gDNA.

The CDR3 consists of 13 residues. CDR1 is SGHVS and CDR2 is FQNEAQ in the germline V gene. V shed 1 base and J shed 0 bases, with 3 bases lying between them. In the source study's methods: Scientists estimated how many nucleated cells there were by amplifying reference gene primers. The repertoire was sequenced with immunoSEQ multiplex PCR; TCRdb's copy has only in-frame clones and lacks some. Clone size and V and J calls were adopted from that table, with D and trimming inferred from the DNA. There are roughly 65,000 clones in the sample; roughly nine tenths occur only once, and 1.3% lies in the top ten.

V and J are TRBV7-8 and TRBJ1-1, with D uncertain. Sequences were obtained from peripheral blood. This TCR derives from a man aged 60 to 75 with acute or convalescent COVID-19. The CDR3 region has the DNA TGTGCCAGCAGCTTAGTAGTGAACACTGAAGCTTTCTTT. It is translated as CASSLVVNTEAFF.